These 10 T cell receptor beta chains were sequenced from one sample in a study of tumor-infiltrating lymphocytes in oesophageal squamous cell carcinoma. Using its own MiXCR run on the PCR reads, TCRdb lists one record per CDR3 protein. This table holds some 6,700 distinct CDR3 sequences, 13% to 15% found once. The specimen was esophageal tumor tissue. The receptors were gathered from a male donor with esophageal squamous cell carcinoma.

As to this clonotype: A much larger clone differs by one base, so this may be a read error. This chain connects TRBV5-6 to TRBJ1-6, with D unclear. CDR1 is SGHDT, CDR2 YYEEEE, per germline. The CDR3 sequence is 14 residues long. The CDR3 protein is CPSSLRQSNSPLHF. CDR3 DNA: TGTCCCAGCAGCTTGAGACAATCCAATTCACCCCTCCACTTT.

This clonotype was observed many times. The DNA of the CDR3 is TGTGCCATCAGTGAGTCGACGGGGTCACAGGGGGCGCGGAAAGATACGCAGTATTTT. It codes for CAISESTGSQGARKDTQYF. The V gene is TRBV10-3, the J gene TRBJ2-3, with 9 positions matching TRBD1. The V and J ends lost 0 bases and 5 bases, in that order; junction bases with no gene match: 15. Germline lookup yields CDR1 ENHRY and CDR2 SYGVKD. The CDR3 is made up of 19 amino acids.

Comments on this clonotype: The CDR3 end shows no conserved phenylalanine or tryptophan, and so a read error is likely. No DNA is shown, since the ends of the CDR3 on it are uncertain; the CDR3 is the one TCRdb lists. V is TRBV7-9 and J is TRBJ2-5; the table names TRBD2, a call not compared with the DNA. The CDR3 is 14 residues long, ends included. Germline assignment: CDR1 SEHNR and CDR2 FQNEAQ (reference sequence). CDR3 in amino acids: CASSTYNSPLHFGN.

Remarks on this clonotype: The CDR3 does not end in the conserved phenylalanine or tryptophan, so this is likely a read error. No DNA is shown, since the ends of the CDR3 on it are uncertain; the CDR3 is the one TCRdb lists. The gene calls are TRBV7-2 and TRBJ2-3; the table's D call of TRBD2 was not tested on the DNA. Germline V gene data show CDR1 as SGHTA and CDR2 as FQGNSA. Both ends counted, the CDR3 spans 16 residues. CDR3 amino acids: CVSSLRGGTYEQYFGP.

This clonotype occurred many times. V usage is TRBV6-1 and J usage is TRBJ2-5, with D possibly being TRBD1 or TRBD2 (5 bases each). CDR1 and CDR2 from the germline V gene are MNHNS and SASEGT. The CDR3 runs 13 residues. V lost 6 bases, J lost 5 bases, and 13 bases lay in between. This CDR3 is CASSAGTRETQYF. In DNA form, the CDR3 reads TGTGCCAGCAGCGCCGGGACGAGGGAGACCCAGTACTTC.

This clonotype is medium-sized by share. This chain joins TRBV7-9 and TRBJ1-4; 8 positions agree with TRBD1. The CDR3 runs 14 residues. Per the germline V gene, CDR1 is SEHNR and CDR2 is FQNEAQ (reference sequence). The V segment lost 3 bases and the J segment 8 bases; nucleotides outside the gene matches: 5. The CDR3 DNA reads as TGTGCCAGCAGCTTTAGGACAGGGAGCGAAAAACTGTTTTTT. This translates into CASSFRTGSEKLFF.

This clonotype was recorded at least ten times. The CDR3 bases are TGTGCCAGCAGCCCGCGGACAGGGGAAGGAAACACCATATATTTT. This codes for CASSPRTGEGNTIYF. V and J are TRBV7-6 and TRBJ1-3; TRBD1 aligns across 9 bases. Germline trimming cut 5 bases from V and 4 bases from J; bases unmatched to any gene: 6. CDR3 length equals 15 residues. Looked up from germline, CDR1 is SGHVS and CDR2 is FNYEAQ.

This clonotype was seen ten or more times. The chain's CDR3 is CASRAEGVTGELFF. DNA of the CDR3: TGCGCCAGCAGGGCAGAGGGAGTGACCGGGGAGCTGTTTTTT. This chain links TRBV5-1 with TRBJ2-2, with D tentatively TRBD2 (5 bases). The germline V and J ends were trimmed by 5 bases and 5 bases, with 13 bases remaining between them. CDR3 length equals 14 residues. Germline V lookup: CDR1 SGHRS, CDR2 YFSETQ.

This clonotype was recorded many times. The chain links TRBV28 to TRBJ1-6; possibly TRBD1 for D (5 bases). Per the germline V gene, CDR1 is MDHEN and CDR2 is SYDVKM. CDR3 length equals 15 residues. Trimming pared 5 bases from V and 9 bases from J, leaving 17 bases between. CDR3 bases: TGTGCCAGCAGTACTCCCGGGACCCTGGGTTCACCCCTCCACTTT. Translation: CASSTPGTLGSPLHF.

Judged by abundance, this clonotype is medium-sized. V usage is TRBV10-2 and J usage is TRBJ2-7; tentative D call: TRBD1 (5 bases). Per germline, CDR1 WSHSY and CDR2 SAAADI. V was shortened by 2 bases and J by 1 base, with 9 bases between the two germline ends. The CDR3 extends over 14 amino acids. The CDR3 DNA reads TGCGCCAGCAGTGAGGACAGCTATTCCTACGAGCAGTACTTC. It specifies CASSEDSYSYEQYF.